The T cell receptor (beta chain) under discussion was sequenced for a study of spatial heterogeneity in lung cancer. From the 5' RACE reads, TCRdb called clonotypes with MiXCR, one entry per CDR3 protein. This table holds about 7,300 distinct CDR3 sequences, 15% to 20% found once. Trimming cost V 5 bases and J 1 base, with 12 bases left between them. The germline V gene has CDR1 DFQATT and CDR2 SNEGSKA (reference sequence). The CDR3 spans 14 residues. By proportion, this clonotype is medium-sized. Time point noted: sample taken at primary tumor resection. Whole RNA obtained from tumor, nontumor lung or frozen PBMC underwent sequencing without sorting.

This chain joins TRBV20-1 and TRBJ2-4; perhaps TRBD1 as D (6 bases). This TCR was recovered from a female donor with early-stage non-small cell lung cancer. This specimen consisted of PBMCs, obtained at surgery. The CDR3 DNA sequence: TGCAGTGCTTACGAGAGGGGGGCCAAAAACATTCAGTACTTC. Its protein product is CSAYERGAKNIQYF.